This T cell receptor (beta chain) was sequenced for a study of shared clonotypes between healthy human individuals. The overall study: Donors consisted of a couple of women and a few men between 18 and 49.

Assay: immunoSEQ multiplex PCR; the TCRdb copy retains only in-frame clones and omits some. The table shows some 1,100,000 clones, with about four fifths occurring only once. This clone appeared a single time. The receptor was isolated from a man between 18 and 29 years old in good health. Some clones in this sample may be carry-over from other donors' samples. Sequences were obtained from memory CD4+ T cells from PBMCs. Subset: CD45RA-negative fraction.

CDR3 sequence: CASSGDNSGNTIYF. The CDR3 DNA follows: TGTGCCAGCAGTGGGGACAACTCTGGAAACACCATATATTTT. The gene calls are TRBV6-4 and TRBJ1-3; the D gene is possibly TRBD1 (6 bases). The V gene lost 4 bases and the J gene lost 0 bases, with 7 bases spanning the gap. Germline values: CDR1 MRHNA, CDR2 SNTAGT. This CDR3 is 14 amino acids long.